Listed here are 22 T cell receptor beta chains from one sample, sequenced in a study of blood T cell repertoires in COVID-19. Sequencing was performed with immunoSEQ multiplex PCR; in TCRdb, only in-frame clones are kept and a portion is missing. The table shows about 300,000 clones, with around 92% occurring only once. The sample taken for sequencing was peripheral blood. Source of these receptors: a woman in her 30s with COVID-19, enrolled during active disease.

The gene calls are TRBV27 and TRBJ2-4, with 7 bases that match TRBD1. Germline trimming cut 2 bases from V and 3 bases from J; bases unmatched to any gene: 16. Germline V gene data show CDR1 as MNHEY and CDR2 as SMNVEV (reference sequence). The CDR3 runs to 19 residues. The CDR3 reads CASSLRPLNRGRGKNIQYF. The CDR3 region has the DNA TGTGCCAGCAGTTTAAGGCCCCTAAACAGGGGCAGAGGCAAAAACATTCAGTACTTC.

The CDR3 DNA reads as TGTGCCAGTCATGACAGGGATCAAGAGACCCAGTACTTC. This sequence encodes CASHDRDQETQYF. This sequence joins TRBV6-5 and TRBJ2-5; TRBD1 agrees at 7 bases. Trimming cost V 9 bases and J 2 bases; bases outside gene matches: 6. The length of the CDR3 is 13 residues. Germline V gives CDR1 MNHEY, CDR2 SVGAGI.

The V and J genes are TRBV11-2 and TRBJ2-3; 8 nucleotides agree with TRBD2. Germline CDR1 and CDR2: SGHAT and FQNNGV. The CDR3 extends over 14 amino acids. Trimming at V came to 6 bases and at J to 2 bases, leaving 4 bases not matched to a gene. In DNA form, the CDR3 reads TGTGCCAGCAGGAAAGCGGGGGTCACAGATACGCAGTATTTT. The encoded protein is CASRKAGVTDTQYF.

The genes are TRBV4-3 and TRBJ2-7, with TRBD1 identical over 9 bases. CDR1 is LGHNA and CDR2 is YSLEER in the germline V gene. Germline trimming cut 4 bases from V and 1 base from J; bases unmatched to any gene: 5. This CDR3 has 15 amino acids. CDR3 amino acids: CASSREDRGSYEQYF. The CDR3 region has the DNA TGCGCCAGCAGCCGGGAGGACAGGGGTTCCTACGAGCAGTACTTC.

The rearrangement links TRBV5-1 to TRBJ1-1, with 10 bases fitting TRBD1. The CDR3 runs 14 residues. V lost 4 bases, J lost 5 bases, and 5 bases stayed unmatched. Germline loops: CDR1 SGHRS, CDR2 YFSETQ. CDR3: CASSLRTGGTEAFF. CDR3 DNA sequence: TGCGCCAGCAGCCTGAGGACAGGGGGGACTGAAGCTTTCTTT.

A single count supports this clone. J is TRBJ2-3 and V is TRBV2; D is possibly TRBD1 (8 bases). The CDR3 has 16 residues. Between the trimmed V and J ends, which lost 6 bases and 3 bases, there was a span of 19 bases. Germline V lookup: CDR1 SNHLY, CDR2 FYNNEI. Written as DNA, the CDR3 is TGTGCCAGCAGCCAAGGAACAGGGGGGGGAACAGATACGCAGTATTTT. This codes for CASSQGTGGGTDTQYF.

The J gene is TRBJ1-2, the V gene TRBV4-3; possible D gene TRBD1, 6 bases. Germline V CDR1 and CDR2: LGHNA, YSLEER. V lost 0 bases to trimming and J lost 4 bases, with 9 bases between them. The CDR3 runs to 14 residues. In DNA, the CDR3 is TGCGCCAGCAGCCAAGATGGGGGCGTCTATGGCTACACCTTC. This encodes CASSQDGGVYGYTF.

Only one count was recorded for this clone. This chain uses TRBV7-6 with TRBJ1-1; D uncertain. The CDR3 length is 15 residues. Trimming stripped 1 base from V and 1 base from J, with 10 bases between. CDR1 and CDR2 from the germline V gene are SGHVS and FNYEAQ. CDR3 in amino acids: CASSLVSYANTEAFF. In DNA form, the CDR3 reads TGTGCCAGCAGCTTAGTTTCCTATGCGAACACTGAAGCTTTCTTT. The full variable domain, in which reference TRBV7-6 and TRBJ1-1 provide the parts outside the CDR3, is GAGVSQSPRYKVTKRGQDVALRCDPISGHVSLYWYRQALGQGPEFLTYFNYEAQQDKSGLPNDRFSAERPEGSISTLTIQRTEQRDSAMYRCASSLVSYANTEAFFGQGTRLTVV.

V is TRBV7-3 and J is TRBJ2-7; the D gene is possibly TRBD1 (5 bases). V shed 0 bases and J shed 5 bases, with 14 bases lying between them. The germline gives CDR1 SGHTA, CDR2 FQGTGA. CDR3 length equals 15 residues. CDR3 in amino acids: CASSLTRVAFDEQYF. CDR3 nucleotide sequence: TGTGCCAGCAGCTTAACCAGGGTAGCCTTCGACGAGCAGTACTTC.

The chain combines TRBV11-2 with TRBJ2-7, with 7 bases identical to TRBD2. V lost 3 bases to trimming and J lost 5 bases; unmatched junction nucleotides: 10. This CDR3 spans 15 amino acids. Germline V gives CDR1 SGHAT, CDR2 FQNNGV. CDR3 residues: CASSFLGEGQDEQYF. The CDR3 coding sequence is TGTGCCAGCAGCTTTTTGGGGGAGGGGCAAGACGAGCAGTACTTC. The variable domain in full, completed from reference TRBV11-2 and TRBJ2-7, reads EAGVAQSPRYKIIEKRQSVAFWCNPISGHATLYWYQQILGQGPKLLIQFQNNGVVDDSQLPKDRFSAERLKGVDSTLKIQPAKLEDSAVYLCASSFLGEGQDEQYFGPGTRLTVT.

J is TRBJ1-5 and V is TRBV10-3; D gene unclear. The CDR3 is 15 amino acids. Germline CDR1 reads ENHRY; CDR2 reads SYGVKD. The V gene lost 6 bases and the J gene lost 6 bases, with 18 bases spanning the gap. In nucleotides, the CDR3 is TGTGCCATCAGGGCGGGGTTGGAAGGCGGTCAGCCCCAGCATTTT. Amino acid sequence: CAIRAGLEGGQPQHF.

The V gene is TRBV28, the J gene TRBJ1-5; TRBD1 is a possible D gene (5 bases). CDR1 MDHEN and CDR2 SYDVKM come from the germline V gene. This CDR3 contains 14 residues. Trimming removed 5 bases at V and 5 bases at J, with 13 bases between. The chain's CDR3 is CASSNLGLYQPQHF. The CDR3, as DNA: TGTGCCAGCAGTAACCTGGGACTCTATCAGCCCCAGCATTTT. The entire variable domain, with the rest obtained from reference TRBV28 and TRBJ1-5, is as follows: DVKVTQSSRYLVKRTGEKVFLECVQDMDHENMFWYRQDPGLGLRLIYFSYDVKMKEKGDIPEGYSVSREKKERFSLILESASTNQTSMYLCASSNLGLYQPQHFGDGTRLSIL.

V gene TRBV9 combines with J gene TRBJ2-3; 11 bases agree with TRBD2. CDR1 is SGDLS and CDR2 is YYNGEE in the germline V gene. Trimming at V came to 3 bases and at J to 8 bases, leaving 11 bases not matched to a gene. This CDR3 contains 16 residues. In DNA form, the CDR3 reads TGTGCCAGCAGCGCGACTAGCGGGACGGGGGATAGTACGCAGTATTTT. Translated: CASSATSGTGDSTQYF.

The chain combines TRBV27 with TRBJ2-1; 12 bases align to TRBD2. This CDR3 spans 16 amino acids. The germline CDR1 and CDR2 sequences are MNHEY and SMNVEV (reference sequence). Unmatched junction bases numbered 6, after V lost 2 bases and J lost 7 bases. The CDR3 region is CASSLILAGGTNEQFF. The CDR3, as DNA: TGTGCCAGCAGTTTAATCCTAGCGGGGGGGACAAATGAGCAGTTCTTC.

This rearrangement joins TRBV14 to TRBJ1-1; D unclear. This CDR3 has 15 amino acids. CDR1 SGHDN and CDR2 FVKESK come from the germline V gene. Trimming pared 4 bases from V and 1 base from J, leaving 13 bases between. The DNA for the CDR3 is TGTGCCAGCAGCCCCTCCAACTTCGGGAACACTGAAGCTTTCTTT. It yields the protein CASSPSNFGNTEAFF.

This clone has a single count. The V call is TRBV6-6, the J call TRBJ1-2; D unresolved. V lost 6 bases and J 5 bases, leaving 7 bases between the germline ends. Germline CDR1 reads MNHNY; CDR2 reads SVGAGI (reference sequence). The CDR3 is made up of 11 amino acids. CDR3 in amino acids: CASSQEYGYTF. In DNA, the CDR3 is TGTGCCAGCAGCCAAGAGTATGGCTACACCTTC.

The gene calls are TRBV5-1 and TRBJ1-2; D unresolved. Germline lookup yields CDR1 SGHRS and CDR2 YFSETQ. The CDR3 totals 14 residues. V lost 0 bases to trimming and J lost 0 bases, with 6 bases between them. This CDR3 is CASSLVASNYGYTF. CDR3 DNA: TGCGCCAGCAGCTTGGTTGCGTCTAACTATGGCTACACCTTC.

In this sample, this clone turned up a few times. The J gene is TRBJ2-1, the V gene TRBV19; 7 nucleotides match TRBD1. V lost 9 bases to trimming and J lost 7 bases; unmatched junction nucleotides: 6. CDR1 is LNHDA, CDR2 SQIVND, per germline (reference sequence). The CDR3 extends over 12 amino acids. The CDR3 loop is CASRQGLNEQFF. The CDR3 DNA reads TGTGCCAGCAGACAGGGTTTAAATGAGCAGTTCTTC.

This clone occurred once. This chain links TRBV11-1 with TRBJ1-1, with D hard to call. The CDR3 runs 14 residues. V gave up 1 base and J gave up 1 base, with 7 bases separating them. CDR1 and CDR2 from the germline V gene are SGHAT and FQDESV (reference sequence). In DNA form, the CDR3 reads TGTGCCAGCAGCTTAGGGACTGCGAACACTGAAGCTTTCTTT. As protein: CASSLGTANTEAFF.

Here the CDR3 DNA reads TGTGCCAGCTTAGCCCCGGGGGGGGAGCTGTTTTTT. Its translation: CASLAPGGELFF. The genes are TRBV6-5 and TRBJ2-2; perhaps TRBD2 as D (5 bases). From germline, CDR1 is MNHEY and CDR2 SVGAGI. This CDR3 has 12 amino acids. Trimming shortened V by 8 bases and J by 8 bases, and 12 bases separated the two germline ends.

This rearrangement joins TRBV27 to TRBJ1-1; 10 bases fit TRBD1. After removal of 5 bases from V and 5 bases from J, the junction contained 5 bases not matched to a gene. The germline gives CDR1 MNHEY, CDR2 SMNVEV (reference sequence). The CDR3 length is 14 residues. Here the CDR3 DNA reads TGTGCCAGCAGTGACAGGGGGCGGGTAACTGAAGCTTTCTTT. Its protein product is CASSDRGRVTEAFF.

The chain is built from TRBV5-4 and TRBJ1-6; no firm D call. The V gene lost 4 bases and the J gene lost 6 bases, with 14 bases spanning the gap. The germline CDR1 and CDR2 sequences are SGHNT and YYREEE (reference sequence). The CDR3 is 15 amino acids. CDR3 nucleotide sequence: TGTGCCAGCAGCGTGGACTCCGTCGGTAATTCACCCCTCCACTTT. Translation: CASSVDSVGNSPLHF.